The TCR beta chain described here comes from a study of blood T cell repertoires in COVID-19. Study details: The origin of the acute and convalescent COVID-19 samples was the United States, Italy and Spain. PBMCs, B-cell-depleted T cells, or T cells were the source of the cDNA or gDNA that made up the material.

Authors' methods: Estimation of nucleated cell counts relied on the amplification of reference gene primers. Profiling relied on immunoSEQ multiplex PCR, and the TCRdb table lists in-frame clones only, not all of them. V and J calls and clone size follow that table, whereas D and trimming were derived from the DNA. The sample yields approximately 140,000 clones, 84% seen once. The V end lost 1 base, the J end lost 4 bases, and 5 bases lay between the germline ends. CDR3 size: 13 residues. Germline loops: CDR1 MGHRA, CDR2 YSYEKL. The sequencing input was peripheral blood. V and J are TRBV4-1 and TRBJ1-3, with D unresolved. This sequence was found in a man between 60 and 75 years old with acute or convalescent COVID-19. CDR3 protein: CASSQVAGNTIYF. The CDR3 region has the DNA TGCGCCAGCAGCCAAGTAGCAGGAAACACCATATATTTT.